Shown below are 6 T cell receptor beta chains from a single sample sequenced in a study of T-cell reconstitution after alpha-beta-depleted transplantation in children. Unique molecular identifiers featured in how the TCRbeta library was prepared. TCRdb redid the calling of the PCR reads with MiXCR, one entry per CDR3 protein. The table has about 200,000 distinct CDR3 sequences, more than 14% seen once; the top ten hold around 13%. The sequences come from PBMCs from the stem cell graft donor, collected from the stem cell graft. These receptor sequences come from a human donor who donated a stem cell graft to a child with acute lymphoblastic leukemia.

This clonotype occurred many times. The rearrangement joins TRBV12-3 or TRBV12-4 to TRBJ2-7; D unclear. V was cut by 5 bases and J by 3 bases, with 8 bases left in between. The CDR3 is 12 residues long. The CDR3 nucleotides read TGTGCCAGCAGTGACCAGATCTACGAGCAGTACTTC. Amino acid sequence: CASSDQIYEQYF.

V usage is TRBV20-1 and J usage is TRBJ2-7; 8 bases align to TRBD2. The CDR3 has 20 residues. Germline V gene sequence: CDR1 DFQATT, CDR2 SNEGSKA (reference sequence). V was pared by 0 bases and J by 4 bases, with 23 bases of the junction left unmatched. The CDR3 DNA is TGCAGTGCTAGAGAGTTGGGTTTCGGCACTAGCGGAAAACATATATACGAGCAGTACTTC. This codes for CSARELGFGTSGKHIYEQYF.

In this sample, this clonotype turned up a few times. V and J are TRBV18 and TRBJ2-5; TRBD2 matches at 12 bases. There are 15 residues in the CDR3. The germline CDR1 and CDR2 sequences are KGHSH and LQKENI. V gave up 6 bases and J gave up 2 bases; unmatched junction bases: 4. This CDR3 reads CASSRLAGVQETQYF. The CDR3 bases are TGTGCCAGCTCGCGACTAGCGGGAGTTCAAGAGACCCAGTACTTC.

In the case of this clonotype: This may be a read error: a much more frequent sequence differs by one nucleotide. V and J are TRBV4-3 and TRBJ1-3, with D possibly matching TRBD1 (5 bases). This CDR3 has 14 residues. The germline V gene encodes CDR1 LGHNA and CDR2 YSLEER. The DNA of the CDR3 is TGTGCCAGCGGCTTGGGGACTGGGGGAAACACCATATATTTT. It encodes CASGLGTGGNTIYF.

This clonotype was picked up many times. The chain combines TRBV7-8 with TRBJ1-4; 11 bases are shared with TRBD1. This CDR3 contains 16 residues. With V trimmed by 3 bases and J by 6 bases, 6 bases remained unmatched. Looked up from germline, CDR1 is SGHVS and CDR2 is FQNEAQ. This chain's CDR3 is CASSLGPGQGDEKLFF. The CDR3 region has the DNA TGTGCCAGCAGCTTGGGACCGGGACAGGGGGATGAAAAACTGTTTTTT.

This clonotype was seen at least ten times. Here the CDR3 DNA reads TGTGCCAGCAGTTTATTGGGGGGGGCCTACGAGCAGTACTTC. Protein product: CASSLLGGAYEQYF. This rearrangement joins TRBV28 to TRBJ2-7; 7 positions match TRBD2. V gave up 1 base and J gave up 2 bases; unmatched junction bases: 2. Germline V gene data show CDR1 as MDHEN and CDR2 as SYDVKM. CDR3 length: 14 amino acids.